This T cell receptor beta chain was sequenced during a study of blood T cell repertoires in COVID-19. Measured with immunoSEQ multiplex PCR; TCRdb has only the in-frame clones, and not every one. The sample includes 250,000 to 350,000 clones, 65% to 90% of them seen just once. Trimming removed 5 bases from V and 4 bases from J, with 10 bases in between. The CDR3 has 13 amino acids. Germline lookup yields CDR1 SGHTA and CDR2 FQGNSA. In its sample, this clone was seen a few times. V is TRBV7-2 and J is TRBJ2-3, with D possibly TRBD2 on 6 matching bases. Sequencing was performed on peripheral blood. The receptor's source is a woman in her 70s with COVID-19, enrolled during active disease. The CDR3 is CASSRRGSDTQYF. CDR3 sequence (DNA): TGTGCCAGCAGCCGCCGGGGGTCAGATACGCAGTATTTT. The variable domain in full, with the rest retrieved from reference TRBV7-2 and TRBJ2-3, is GAGVSQSPSNKVTEKGKDVELRCDPISGHTALYWYRQSLGQGLEFLIYFQGNSAPDKSGLPSDRFSAERTGGSVSTLTIQRTQQEDSAVYLCASSRRGSDTQYFGPGTRLTVL.